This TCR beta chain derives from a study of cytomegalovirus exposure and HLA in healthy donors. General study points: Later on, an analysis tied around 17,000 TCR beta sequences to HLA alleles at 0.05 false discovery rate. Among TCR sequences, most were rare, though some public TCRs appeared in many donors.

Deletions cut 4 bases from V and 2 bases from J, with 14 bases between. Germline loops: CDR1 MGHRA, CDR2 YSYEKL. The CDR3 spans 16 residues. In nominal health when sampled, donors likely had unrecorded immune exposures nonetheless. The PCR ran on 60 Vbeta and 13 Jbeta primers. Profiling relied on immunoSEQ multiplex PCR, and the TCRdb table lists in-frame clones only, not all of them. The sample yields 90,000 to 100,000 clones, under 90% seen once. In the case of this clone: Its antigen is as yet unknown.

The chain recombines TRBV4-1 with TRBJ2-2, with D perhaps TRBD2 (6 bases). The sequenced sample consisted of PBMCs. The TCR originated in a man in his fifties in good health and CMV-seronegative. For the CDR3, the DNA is TGCGCCAGCAGCCGGGGGGTCGGGACCAACACCGGGGAGCTGTTTTTT. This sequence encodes CASSRGVGTNTGELFF.